The source of this T cell receptor beta chain is a study of beta chain features in type 1 diabetes. General study results and limits: In comparison with healthy donors, patients had naive, central memory and Treg TCRB repertoires that appeared more similar. Type 1 diabetes patients had TCRB CDR3s that were shorter (moderately but significantly so) in all four CD4+ subsets.

As concerns this clone: Its antigen is still unknown.

Expressed TCRB transcripts were sequenced after all isolated RNA was converted to cDNA. Clones were read by immunoSEQ multiplex PCR, and TCRdb kept only the in-frame ones, dropping some. The sample includes about 230,000 clones, 16% of them seen just once. CDR3 length equals 16 residues. Germline V gene lookup returns CDR1 SQVTM and CDR2 ANQGSEA. The V segment lost 4 bases and the J segment 5 bases; nucleotides outside the gene matches: 10. This chain uses TRBV29-1 with TRBJ2-1; 11 bases are a match to TRBD2. The sample comprised naive CD4+ T cells from blood. The origin of this receptor is a man aged 30 to 39 with type 1 diabetes. The CDR3 DNA sequence: TGCAGCGTTGTTCCTAGCGGGAGGCTGGCTGACAATGAGCAGTTCTTC. The encoded protein is CSVVPSGRLADNEQFF.